This T cell receptor (beta chain) is drawn from a study of identical twins' blood T cells. This clonotype was picked up a small number of times. Its antigen is still unknown. TCR cDNA libraries came from RNA via a modified published protocol. TCRdb called the 5' RACE reads again in MiXCR, with one record for every CDR3 protein. The sample shows a few hundred thousand distinct CDR3 sequences, approximately 30% of them seen only once. Study-level points and caveats: Out-of-frame TCRbeta clonotypes reportedly had markedly more similar V usage in twins than unrelated donors. Each donor's most abundant TCRbeta clonotypes shared more CDR3 sequences with her twin than unrelated donors.

From germline, CDR1 is SNHLY and CDR2 FYNNEI. V lost 3 bases and J 4 bases, leaving 9 bases between the germline ends. The length of the CDR3 is 13 residues. The chain couples TRBV2 to TRBJ1-2; D gene uncertain. This clonotype was sampled from a woman aged 18-50 years in good health. The specimen sequenced was PBMCs. In DNA form, the CDR3 reads TGTGCCAGCAGTGATCCGGGAAGCTATGGCTACACCTTC. Encoded protein: CASSDPGSYGYTF.